The present T cell receptor beta chain was sequenced within a study of Graves' ophthalmopathy and Graves' hyperthyroidism. RNA transcripts were the source from which TCR beta CDR3 regions were amplified. First-round RT-PCR used HTBI primers; second-round multiplex PCR followed. Each CDR3 protein gets one entry after TCRdb re-called the multiplex PCR reads with MiXCR. The sample includes hundreds of thousands of distinct CDR3 sequences, over 40% of them seen just once. The V gene's germline CDR1 is SGHAT and CDR2 FQNNGV. CDR3 length equals 19 residues. V gave up 6 bases and J gave up 1 base; unmatched junction bases: 14. This clonotype appeared a few times.

The source material was peripheral blood. The clonotype originates from an adult man with Graves' ophthalmopathy. This chain connects TRBV11-2 to TRBJ1-6; 8 bases map to TRBD1. The CDR3 region has the DNA TGTGCCAGCAGTCGGGACAGGCCCTTAAGGGATTCCTATAATTCACCCCTCCACTTT. This gives the protein CASSRDRPLRDSYNSPLHF.